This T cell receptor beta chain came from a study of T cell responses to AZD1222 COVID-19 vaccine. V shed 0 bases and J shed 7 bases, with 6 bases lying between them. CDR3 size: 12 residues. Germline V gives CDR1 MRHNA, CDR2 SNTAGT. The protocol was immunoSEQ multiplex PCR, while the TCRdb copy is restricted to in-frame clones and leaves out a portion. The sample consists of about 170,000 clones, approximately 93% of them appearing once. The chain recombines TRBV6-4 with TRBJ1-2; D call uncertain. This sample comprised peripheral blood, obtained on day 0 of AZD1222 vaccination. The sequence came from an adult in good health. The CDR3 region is CASSDSGAGYTF. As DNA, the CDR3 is TGTGCCAGCAGTGACTCAGGAGCTGGCTACACCTTC.